This entry lists 23 T cell receptor beta chains sequenced from one sample in a study of regulatory T cells in long-lasting Graves disease (dated by TCRdb to about 2021). The library was built by means of multiplex PCR. These reads were obtained on an Illumina HiSeq 4000. CDR3 regions were amplified by Arm-PCR with iRepertoire HTBI primers to construct TCR beta libraries. Using fastp at Q25 and MiXCR, TCRdb reprocessed the public reads and kept productive beta chains. CDR3 protein duplicates are merged, each entry listing the most common genes and DNA. The sample records some 490,000 distinct CDR3 sequences, 12% of which are singletons. The top ten hold 7.5% to 9% of the sample. The sample's time point label, in plain terms: newly diagnosed GD, antithyroid drugs for less than 3 months. For both TCR sequencing and RNA sequencing, RNA was extracted from PBMCs in TRIzol. The data also belong to a second study, concerning T cells in Graves' hyperthyroidism and ophthalmopathy.

This sample comprised peripheral blood mononuclear cells (PBMCs), obtained at new diagnosis, from a patient treated with antithyroid drugs. Receptors were obtained from a woman aged 30 to 39 with Graves disease. Donor details come from another sample of the same person, matched by shared clones.

This chain connects TRBV11-2 to TRBJ2-1; the D gene could be TRBD1 or TRBD2 (6 bases each). The germline V and J ends were trimmed by 2 bases and 0 bases, with 14 bases remaining between them. The CDR3 sequence is 17 residues long. Germline assignment: CDR1 SGHAT and CDR2 FQNNGV. DNA of the CDR3: TGTGCCAGCAGCTTAACGTGGGGGGCAAGCTCCTACAATGAGCAGTTCTTC. Translated: CASSLTWGASSYNEQFF. Using reference TRBV11-2 and TRBJ2-1 for the parts outside the CDR3, the full variable domain is EAGVAQSPRYKIIEKRQSVAFWCNPISGHATLYWYQQILGQGPKLLIQFQNNGVVDDSQLPKDRFSAERLKGVDSTLKIQPAKLEDSAVYLCASSLTWGASSYNEQFFGPGTRLTVL.

In this sample, this clonotype turned up many times. The chain has TRBV11-2 and TRBJ1-1; D remains unclear. This CDR3 spans 14 amino acids. Per germline, CDR1 SGHAT and CDR2 FQNNGV. The germline V and J ends were trimmed by 3 bases and 1 base, with 9 bases remaining between them. The CDR3 region is CASSLGRRNTEAFF. CDR3 DNA: TGTGCCAGCAGCTTGGGCAGGCGGAACACTGAAGCTTTCTTT.

This clonotype was seen ten or more times. The chain employs TRBV20-1 and TRBJ1-4; a possible D gene is TRBD1 (5 bases). The germline gives CDR1 DFQATT, CDR2 SNEGSKA (reference sequence). This CDR3 is built from 16 residues. The V gene lost 0 bases and the J gene lost 3 bases, with 14 bases spanning the gap. In DNA, the CDR3 is TGCAGTGCTAGAGATCATCAGGGTGCGGCTAATGAAAAACTGTTTTTT. Translated, it gives CSARDHQGAANEKLFF.

The gene calls are TRBV24-1 and TRBJ1-2; the match to TRBD1 covers 7 bases. This CDR3 comprises 15 residues. The V and J ends lost 4 bases and 0 bases, in that order; junction bases with no gene match: 4. Germline V gives CDR1 KGHDR, CDR2 SFDVKD. In DNA, the CDR3 is TGTGCCACCAGTGACCTCGGACAGGCTAACTATGGCTACACCTTC. It codes for CATSDLGQANYGYTF.

Remarks on this clonotype: A single base separates this from a much larger clone, so it may be a read error. This chain joins TRBV12-3 or TRBV12-4 and TRBJ2-7; the D is unclear. The CDR3 is 14 amino acids. V was clipped by 0 bases and J by 7 bases, with 13 bases between them. The CDR3 DNA sequence: TGTGCCAGCAGTTTAGCTGCTTTGTTCTTGGAGCAGTACTTC. It specifies CASSLAALFLEQYF.

This clonotype turned up a few times. The genes are TRBV5-6 and TRBJ2-7; D is uncertain. The CDR3 consists of 13 residues. CDR1 and CDR2 from the germline V gene are SGHDT and YYEEEE. The V and J ends lost 0 bases and 6 bases respectively, with 10 bases between them. CDR3 in DNA: TGTGCCAGCAGCTTGGCGGGTTCCCGCGAGCAGTACTTC. Translation: CASSLAGSREQYF.

This clonotype was observed many times. The rearrangement uses TRBV20-1 and TRBJ2-5; possibly TRBD2 for D (6 bases). CDR1 and CDR2 from the germline V gene are DFQATT and SNEGSKA (reference sequence). The CDR3 contains 14 residues. Trimming shortened V by 1 base and J by 5 bases, and 14 bases separated the two germline ends. The CDR3 is CSARGRDREETQYF. The CDR3 nucleotides read TGCAGTGCTAGAGGACGGGATCGGGAGGAGACCCAGTACTTC.

This clonotype appeared a few times. This chain uses TRBV29-1 with TRBJ2-1; 13 bases match TRBD2. This CDR3 region has 13 residues. CDR1 SQVTM and CDR2 ANQGSEA come from the germline V gene. Trimming took 4 bases from V and 8 from J; bases not matched to a gene: 2. The CDR3 sequence is CSVGTSGSDEQFF. The CDR3 DNA sequence: TGCAGCGTTGGGACTAGCGGGAGCGATGAGCAGTTCTTC.

This chain links TRBV28 with TRBJ1-1, with 7 bases that match TRBD1. V shed 5 bases, J shed 0 bases, and the junction held 6 bases outside the gene matches. CDR1 is MDHEN, CDR2 SYDVKM, per germline. This CDR3 is built from 15 residues. CDR3 loop: CASSGHGTVNTEAFF. The CDR3 DNA reads TGTGCCAGCAGTGGTCACGGGACAGTGAACACTGAAGCTTTCTTT.

This clonotype was counted many times. The genes are TRBV6-2 or TRBV6-3 and TRBJ1-3; D gene unclear. V lost 7 bases to trimming and J lost 0 bases, with 13 bases between them. CDR1 and CDR2 from the germline V gene are MNHEY and SVGEGT. The CDR3 sequence is 15 residues long. The DNA of the CDR3 is TGTGCCAGCATTAAGGACGGCACCTCTGGAAACACCATATATTTT. Translation gives CASIKDGTSGNTIYF.

This clonotype was seen repeatedly, ten times or more. V gene TRBV9 combines with J gene TRBJ1-5; TRBD1 agrees at 7 bases. V shed 4 bases and J 0 bases; nucleotides not matched to a gene: 7. The CDR3 is 16 residues long. In germline, CDR1 is SGDLS, CDR2 YYNGEE. The CDR3 is CASSNQGGGSNQPQHF. The DNA for the CDR3 is TGTGCCAGCAGCAACCAGGGGGGGGGTAGCAATCAGCCCCAGCATTTT. Using reference TRBV9 and TRBJ1-5 for the parts outside the CDR3, the full variable domain is DSGVTQTPKHLITATGQRVTLRCSPRSGDLSVYWYQQSLDQGLQFLIQYYNGEERAKGNILERFSAQQFPDLHSELNLSSLELGDSALYFCASSNQGGGSNQPQHFGDGTRLSIL.

This clonotype was counted at least ten times. The chain carries TRBV27 and TRBJ1-4; the D is unclear. In germline, CDR1 is MNHEY, CDR2 SMNVEV (reference sequence). V was pared by 5 bases and J by 0 bases, with 7 bases between. The CDR3 has 14 amino acids. CDR3 sequence (DNA): TGTGCCAGCAGTCGGAGCGCAACTAATGAAAAACTGTTTTTT. As protein: CASSRSATNEKLFF.

There are many counts of this clonotype. Here the CDR3 reads CASSFTGGNHPDTQYF. CDR3 in DNA: TGTGCCAGCAGTTTCACAGGGGGTAACCATCCAGATACGCAGTATTTT. The chain is built from TRBV7-9 and TRBJ2-3; TRBD1 matches 8 bases. The CDR3 is made up of 16 amino acids. Germline CDR1 reads SEHNR; CDR2 reads FQNEAQ (reference sequence). V dropped 6 bases and J dropped 4; count of bases not matched to a gene: 12.

This clonotype showed up many times. CDR3 sequence reads: CASSLGQRNYGYTF. CDR3 nucleotide sequence: TGTGCCAGCAGTTTAGGGCAACGAAACTATGGCTACACCTTC. The chain links TRBV12-3 or TRBV12-4 to TRBJ1-2; D call uncertain. The CDR3 contains 14 residues. The V and J ends lost 1 base and 2 bases respectively, with 8 bases between them.

The CDR3 DNA reads as TGCGCCAGCAGCCAACCGAACCAAGTTCTGTTCTTC. Amino acid sequence: CASSQPNQVLFF. The chain uses TRBV4-3 and TRBJ2-1; D remains ambiguous. CDR3 size: 12 residues. CDR1 and CDR2 (germline): LGHNA, YSLEER. Trimming left V 2 bases short and J 15 bases short, with 14 bases between.

Many counts were recorded for this clonotype. This rearrangement joins TRBV20-1 to TRBJ2-3, with D maybe TRBD2 (6 bases). Germline lookup yields CDR1 DFQATT and CDR2 SNEGSKA (reference sequence). V gave up 1 base and J gave up 0 bases, with 11 bases separating them. The CDR3 runs 15 residues. CDR3 nucleotides: TGCAGTGCTAGAGGGGCGGGGTCTAGCACAGATACGCAGTATTTT. Translating it yields CSARGAGSSTDTQYF.

This clonotype was seen a handful of times. The chain carries TRBV19 and TRBJ1-4; D not resolved. This CDR3 has 15 amino acids. V lost 6 bases and J lost 0, with 11 bases in between. CDR1 and CDR2 (germline): LNHDA, SQIVND (reference sequence). CDR3 in DNA: TGTGCCAGTAGGTCAGAGCTTGCAACTAATGAAAAACTGTTTTTT. Translation gives CASRSELATNEKLFF.

This clonotype was seen many times. The V and J genes are TRBV27 and TRBJ1-5; TRBD1 matches at 7 bases. The germline CDR1 and CDR2 sequences are MNHEY and SMNVEV (reference sequence). CDR3 length: 16 amino acids. V dropped 3 bases and J dropped 1; count of bases not matched to a gene: 6. In DNA, the CDR3 is TGTGCCAGCAGTTTTACAGGGGAGGACAGCAATCAGCCCCAGCATTTT. Amino acid sequence: CASSFTGEDSNQPQHF.

This clonotype has a count of ten or more. The gene calls are TRBV2 and TRBJ1-4; D is ambiguous. Germline CDR1 and CDR2: SNHLY and FYNNEI. V lost 5 bases and J lost 1, with 5 bases in between. CDR3 length: 13 amino acids. CDR3 nucleotides: TGTGCCAGCAGTAGAGGAACTAATGAAAAACTGTTTTTT. It is translated as CASSRGTNEKLFF.

This clonotype was counted a few times. An end of the junction does not agree with germline; a read error may underlie this. The chain uses TRBV28 and TRBJ2-7; 13 bases agree with TRBD2. Looked up from germline, CDR1 is MDHEN and CDR2 is SYDVKM. The CDR3 totals 15 residues. The CDR3 here is CANSPGTSGTYERYF. CDR3 nucleotide sequence: TGTGCCAACAGCCCTGGGACTAGCGGGACCTACGAGCGGTACTTC.

This clonotype was detected only a few times. CDR3 amino acids: CASRLIGQRGRLYNSPLHF. CDR3 DNA: TGTGCCAGCAGACTTATAGGCCAGAGGGGGCGCTTATATAATTCACCCCTCCACTTT. This chain connects TRBV28 to TRBJ1-6; 7 bases line up with TRBD1. V was pared by 6 bases and J by 4 bases, with 18 bases of the junction left unmatched. Germline CDR1 is MDHEN and CDR2 is SYDVKM. CDR3 length: 19 amino acids.

This clonotype was observed many times. The chain has TRBV24-1 and TRBJ2-5, with TRBD1 matching over 8 bases. This CDR3 has 17 amino acids. Germline trimming cut 4 bases from V and 5 bases from J; bases unmatched to any gene: 14. CDR1 and CDR2 from the germline V gene are KGHDR and SFDVKD. CDR3 nucleotide sequence: TGTGCCACCAGTGACCTTAAAGGGGCAGGGGGCGGCGAGACCCAGTACTTC. It is translated as CATSDLKGAGGGETQYF.

This clonotype has just a few counts. Relative to the germline gene, one junction end is altered; a read error may explain this. In nucleotides, the CDR3 is TGTGCCGGCAGCCGATCCTCCCCTGCGGCTGAGCAGTTCTTC. Its protein product is CAGSRSSPAAEQFF. The gene calls are TRBV14 and TRBJ2-1; D remains unclear. This CDR3 spans 14 amino acids. Germline CDR1 SGHDN, CDR2 FVKESK.